This TCR beta chain derives from a study of ipilimumab plus nivolumab after autologous stem cell transplantation. Study as a whole: Patients received a median of about five ipilimumab and 8 nivolumab doses. Study-wide findings and caveats: Authors suggest TCR repertoire, Treg phenotype and gut microbiota support further study.

The repertoire was sequenced with immunoSEQ multiplex PCR; TCRdb's copy has only in-frame clones and lacks some. The top ten hold 0.7% to 1% of the sample, which has about 43,000 clones, approximately 91% seen once. In regard to this clone: Its antigen is as yet unknown.

Ipilimumab, 1 mg/kg, started 14 to 28 days after autologous transplant. Through week 26, nivolumab 3 mg/kg IV was given weeks 1, 4, 7, 10, then biweekly. CDR3 size: 15 residues. Germline V gives CDR1 MNHEY, CDR2 SMNVEV (reference sequence). Trimming cost V 4 bases and J 5 bases; bases outside gene matches: 8. The sample was PBMCs, taken in a trial of ipilimumab plus nivolumab as post-transplant consolidation. This TCR was recovered from a male donor with multiple myeloma. This chain connects TRBV27 to TRBJ1-1; 9 nucleotides agree with TRBD1. The chain's CDR3 is CASSSSGTGRTEAFF. The DNA for the CDR3 is TGTGCCAGCAGTTCCTCCGGGACAGGGAGAACTGAAGCTTTCTTT.